The following is a TCR beta chain sequence with its context. V was clipped by 3 bases and J by 6 bases; unmatched bases: 4. CDR3 length equals 14 residues. Germline lookup yields CDR1 KGHSH and CDR2 LQKENI. The sample is drawn from a study of blood T cell repertoires in COVID-19. Study context: T cells, B-cell-depleted T cells, or PBMCs provided the cDNA or gDNA that served as material.

Sequencing was performed with immunoSEQ multiplex PCR; in TCRdb, only in-frame clones are kept and a portion is missing. The data contain roughly 230,000 clones, nearly 85% of them singletons. Material for sequencing was peripheral blood. The chain employs TRBV18 and TRBJ2-2; TRBD1 agrees at 7 bases. This TCR was sampled from a human donor in a cohort sampled during active COVID-19. In DNA, the CDR3 is TGTGCCAGCTCACCCCAGACAGGGTCCGGGGAGCTGTTTTTT. Amino acids: CASSPQTGSGELFF.